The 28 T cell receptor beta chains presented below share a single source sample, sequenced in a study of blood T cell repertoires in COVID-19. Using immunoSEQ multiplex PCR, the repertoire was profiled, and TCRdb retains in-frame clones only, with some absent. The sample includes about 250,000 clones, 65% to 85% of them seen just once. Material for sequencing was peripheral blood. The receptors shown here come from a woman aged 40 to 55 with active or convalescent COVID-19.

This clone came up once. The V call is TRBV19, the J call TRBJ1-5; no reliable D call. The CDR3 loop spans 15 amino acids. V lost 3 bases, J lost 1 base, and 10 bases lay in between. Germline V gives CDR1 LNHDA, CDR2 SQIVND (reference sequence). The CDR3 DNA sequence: TGTGCCAGTAGTATTTGGTCCGAGAGCAATCAGCCCCAGCATTTT. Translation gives CASSIWSESNQPQHF.

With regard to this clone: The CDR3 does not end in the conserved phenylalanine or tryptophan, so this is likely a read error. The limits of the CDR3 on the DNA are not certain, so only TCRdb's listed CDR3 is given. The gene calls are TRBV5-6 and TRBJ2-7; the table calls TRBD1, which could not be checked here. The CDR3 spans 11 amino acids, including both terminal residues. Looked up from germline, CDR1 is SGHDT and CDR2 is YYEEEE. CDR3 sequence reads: CASSLGGQVRL.

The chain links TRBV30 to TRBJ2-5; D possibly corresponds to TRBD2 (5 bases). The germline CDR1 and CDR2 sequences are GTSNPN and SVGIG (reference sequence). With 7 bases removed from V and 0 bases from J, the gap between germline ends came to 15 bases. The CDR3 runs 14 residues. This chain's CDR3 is CALDPGEDQETQYF. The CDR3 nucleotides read TGTGCCTTAGACCCCGGGGAAGACCAAGAGACCCAGTACTTC.

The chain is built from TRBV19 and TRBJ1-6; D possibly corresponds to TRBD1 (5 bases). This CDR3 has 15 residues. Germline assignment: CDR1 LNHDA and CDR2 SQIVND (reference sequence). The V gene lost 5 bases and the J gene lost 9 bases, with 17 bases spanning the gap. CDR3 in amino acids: CASSPPGQGFSPLHF. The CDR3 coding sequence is TGTGCCAGTAGTCCTCCCGGGCAGGGCTTTTCACCCCTCCACTTT.

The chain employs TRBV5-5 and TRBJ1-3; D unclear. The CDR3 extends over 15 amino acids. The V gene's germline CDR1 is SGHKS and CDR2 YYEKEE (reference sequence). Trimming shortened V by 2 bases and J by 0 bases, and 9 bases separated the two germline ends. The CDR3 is CASSFLEVSGNTIYF. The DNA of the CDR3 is TGTGCCAGCAGCTTCCTGGAGGTCTCTGGAAACACCATATATTTT.

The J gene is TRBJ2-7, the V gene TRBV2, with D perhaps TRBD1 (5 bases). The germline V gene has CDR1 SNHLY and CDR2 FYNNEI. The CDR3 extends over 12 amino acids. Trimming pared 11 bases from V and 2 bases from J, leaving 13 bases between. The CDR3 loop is CASAQGPYEQYV. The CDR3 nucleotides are TGTGCCTCAGCCCAGGGTCCCTACGAGCAGTACGTC.

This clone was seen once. The CDR3 region is CASTGQGTNTYGYTF. CDR3 DNA: TGTGCCAGCACGGGACAGGGAACAAATACCTATGGCTACACCTTC. The chain has TRBV6-5 and TRBJ1-2, with TRBD1 matching over 9 bases. The germline V gene encodes CDR1 MNHEY and CDR2 SVGAGI. Trimming took 7 bases from V and 4 from J; bases not matched to a gene: 10. This CDR3 is built from 15 residues.

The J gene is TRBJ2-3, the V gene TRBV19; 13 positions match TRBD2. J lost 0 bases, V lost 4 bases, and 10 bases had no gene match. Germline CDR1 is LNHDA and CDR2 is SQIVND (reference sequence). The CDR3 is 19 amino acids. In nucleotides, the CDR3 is TGTGCCAGTAGTACCACCAGGACTAGCGGGGGCCCTAGCACAGATACGCAGTATTTT. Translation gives CASSTTRTSGGPSTDTQYF.

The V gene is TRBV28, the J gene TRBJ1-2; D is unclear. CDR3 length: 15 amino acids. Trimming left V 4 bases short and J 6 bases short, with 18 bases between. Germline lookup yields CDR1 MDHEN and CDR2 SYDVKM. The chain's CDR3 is CASSSGGRYNDGYTF. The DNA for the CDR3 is TGTGCCAGCAGTTCCGGCGGGAGATACAATGATGGCTACACCTTC.

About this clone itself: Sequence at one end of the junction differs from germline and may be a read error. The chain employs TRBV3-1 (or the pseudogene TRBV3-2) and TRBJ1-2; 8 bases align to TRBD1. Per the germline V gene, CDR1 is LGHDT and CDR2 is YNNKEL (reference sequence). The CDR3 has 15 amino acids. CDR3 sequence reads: CASSKEGTGPYGYTF. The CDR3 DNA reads TGTGCCAGCAGCAAAGAGGGGACAGGACCCTATGGCTACACCTTC.

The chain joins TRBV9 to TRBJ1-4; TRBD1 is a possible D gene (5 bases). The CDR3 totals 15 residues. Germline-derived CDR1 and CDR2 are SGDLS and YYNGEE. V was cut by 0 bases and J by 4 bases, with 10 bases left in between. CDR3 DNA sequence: TGTGCCAGCAGCGTAGGGCCAGGGAATAATGAAAAACTGTTTTTT. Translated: CASSVGPGNNEKLFF.

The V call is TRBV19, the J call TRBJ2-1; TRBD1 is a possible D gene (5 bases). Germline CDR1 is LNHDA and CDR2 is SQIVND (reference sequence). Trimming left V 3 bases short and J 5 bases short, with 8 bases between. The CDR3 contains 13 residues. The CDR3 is CASSIQGDNEQFF. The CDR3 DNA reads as TGTGCCAGTAGTATCCAGGGCGACAATGAGCAGTTCTTC.

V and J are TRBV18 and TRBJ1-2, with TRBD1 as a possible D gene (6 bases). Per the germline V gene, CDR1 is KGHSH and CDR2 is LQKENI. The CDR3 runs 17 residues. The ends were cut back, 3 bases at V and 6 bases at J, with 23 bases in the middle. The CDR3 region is CASSPQRLQGDKDGYTF. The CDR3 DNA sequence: TGTGCCAGCTCACCCCAGCGATTACAGGGAGACAAAGATGGCTACACCTTC. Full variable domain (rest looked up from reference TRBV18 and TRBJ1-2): NAGVMQNPRHLVRRRGQEARLRCSPMKGHSHVYWYRQLPEEGLKFMVYLQKENIIDESGMPKERFSAEFPKEGPSILRIQQVVRGDSAAYFCASSPQRLQGDKDGYTFGSGTRLTVV.

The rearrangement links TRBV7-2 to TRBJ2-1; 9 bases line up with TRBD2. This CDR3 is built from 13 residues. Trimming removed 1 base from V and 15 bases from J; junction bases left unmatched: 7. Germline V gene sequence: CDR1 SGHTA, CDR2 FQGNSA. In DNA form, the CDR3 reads TGTGCCAGCAGCTTAGACCGCGGGGGGGACGGGTTCTTC. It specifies CASSLDRGGDGFF.

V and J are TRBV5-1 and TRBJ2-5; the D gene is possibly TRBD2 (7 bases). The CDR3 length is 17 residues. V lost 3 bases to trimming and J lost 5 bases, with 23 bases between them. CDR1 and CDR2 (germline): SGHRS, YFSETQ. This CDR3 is CASSSSGNSRGDETQYF. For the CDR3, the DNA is TGCGCCAGCAGCTCCAGCGGGAATTCTAGGGGGGACGAGACCCAGTACTTC.

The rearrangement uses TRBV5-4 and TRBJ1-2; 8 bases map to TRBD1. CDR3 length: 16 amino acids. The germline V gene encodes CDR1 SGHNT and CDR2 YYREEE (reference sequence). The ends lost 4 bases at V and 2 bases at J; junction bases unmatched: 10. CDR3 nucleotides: TGTGCCAGCAGCCGAGCAGGGCAGGGGGCAAACTATGGCTACACCTTC. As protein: CASSRAGQGANYGYTF.

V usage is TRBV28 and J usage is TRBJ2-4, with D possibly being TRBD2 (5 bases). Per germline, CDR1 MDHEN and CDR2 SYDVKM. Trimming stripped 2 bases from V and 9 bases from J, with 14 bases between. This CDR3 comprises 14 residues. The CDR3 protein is CASSLEAEVGIQYF. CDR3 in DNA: TGTGCCAGCAGTTTAGAAGCGGAGGTGGGCATTCAGTACTTC.

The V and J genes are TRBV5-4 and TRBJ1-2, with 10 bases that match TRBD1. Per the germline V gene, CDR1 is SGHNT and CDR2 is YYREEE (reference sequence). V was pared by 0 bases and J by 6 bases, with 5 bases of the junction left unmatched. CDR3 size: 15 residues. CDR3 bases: TGTGCCAGCAGCTTGGAGGGACAGGGGAAGCATGGCTACACCTTC. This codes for CASSLEGQGKHGYTF.

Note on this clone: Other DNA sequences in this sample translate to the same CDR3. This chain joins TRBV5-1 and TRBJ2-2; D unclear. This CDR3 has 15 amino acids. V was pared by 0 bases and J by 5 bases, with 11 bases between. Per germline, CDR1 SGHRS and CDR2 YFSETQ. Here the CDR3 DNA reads TGCGCCAGCAGCTTGGCGGCAGGCCGAACCGGGGAGCTGTTTTTT. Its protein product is CASSLAAGRTGELFF.

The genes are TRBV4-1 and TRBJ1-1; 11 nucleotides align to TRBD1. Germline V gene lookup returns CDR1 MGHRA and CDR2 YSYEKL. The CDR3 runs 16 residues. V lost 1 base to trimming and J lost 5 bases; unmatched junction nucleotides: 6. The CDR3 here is CASSQARDRGYTEAFF. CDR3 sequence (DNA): TGCGCCAGCAGCCAAGCTAGGGACAGGGGGTATACTGAAGCTTTCTTT.

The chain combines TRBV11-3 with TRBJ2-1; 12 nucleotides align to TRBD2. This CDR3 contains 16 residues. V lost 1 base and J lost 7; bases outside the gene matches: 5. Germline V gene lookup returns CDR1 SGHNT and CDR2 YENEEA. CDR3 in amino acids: CASSLASGGARNEQFF. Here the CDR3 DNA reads TGTGCCAGCAGCTTAGCTAGCGGGGGGGCTCGGAATGAGCAGTTCTTC. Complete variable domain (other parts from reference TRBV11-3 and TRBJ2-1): EAGVVQSPRYKIIEKKQPVAFWCNPISGHNTLYWYLQNLGQGPELLIRYENEEAVDDSQLPKDRFSAERLKGVDSTLKIQPAELGDSAVYLCASSLASGGARNEQFFGPGTRLTVL.

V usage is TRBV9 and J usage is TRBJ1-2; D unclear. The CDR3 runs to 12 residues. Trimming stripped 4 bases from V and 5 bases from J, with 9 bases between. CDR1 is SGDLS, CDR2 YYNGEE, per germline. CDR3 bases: TGTGCCAGCAGCCCCCTAGTTTATGGCTACACCTTC. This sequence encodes CASSPLVYGYTF.

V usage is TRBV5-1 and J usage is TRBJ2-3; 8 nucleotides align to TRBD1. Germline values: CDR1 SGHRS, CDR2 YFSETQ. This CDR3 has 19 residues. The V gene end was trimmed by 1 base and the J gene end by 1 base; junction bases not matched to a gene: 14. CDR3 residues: CASSLPGGFVESRTDTQYF. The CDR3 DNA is TGCGCCAGCAGCTTGCCAGGGGGCTTTGTGGAGTCACGCACAGATACGCAGTATTTT.

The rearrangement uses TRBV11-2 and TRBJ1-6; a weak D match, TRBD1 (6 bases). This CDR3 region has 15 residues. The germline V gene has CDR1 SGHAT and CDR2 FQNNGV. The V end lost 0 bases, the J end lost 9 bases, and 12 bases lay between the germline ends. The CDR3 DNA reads TGTGCCAGCAGCTTAGAAGGGGGAATGATTTCACCCCTCCACTTT. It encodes CASSLEGGMISPLHF.

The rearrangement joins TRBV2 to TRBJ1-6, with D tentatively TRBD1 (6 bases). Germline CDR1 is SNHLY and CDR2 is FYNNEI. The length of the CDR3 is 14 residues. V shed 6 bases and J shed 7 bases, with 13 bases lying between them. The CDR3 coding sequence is TGTGCCAGCAGACAGGGCTTTACAAATTCACCCCTCCACTTT. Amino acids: CASRQGFTNSPLHF.

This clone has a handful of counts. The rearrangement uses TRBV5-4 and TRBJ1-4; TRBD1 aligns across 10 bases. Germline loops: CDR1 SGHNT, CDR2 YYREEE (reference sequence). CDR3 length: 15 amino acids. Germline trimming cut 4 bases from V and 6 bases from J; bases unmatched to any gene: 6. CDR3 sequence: CASSPDRGRDEKLFF. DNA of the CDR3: TGTGCCAGCAGCCCAGACAGGGGGCGCGATGAAAAACTGTTTTTT.

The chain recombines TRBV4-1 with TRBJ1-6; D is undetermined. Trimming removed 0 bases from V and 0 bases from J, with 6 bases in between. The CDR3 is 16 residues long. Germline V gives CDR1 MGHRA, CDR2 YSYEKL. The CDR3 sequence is CASSQDASSYNSPLHF. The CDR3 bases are TGCGCCAGCAGCCAAGATGCGAGCTCCTATAATTCACCCCTCCACTTT.

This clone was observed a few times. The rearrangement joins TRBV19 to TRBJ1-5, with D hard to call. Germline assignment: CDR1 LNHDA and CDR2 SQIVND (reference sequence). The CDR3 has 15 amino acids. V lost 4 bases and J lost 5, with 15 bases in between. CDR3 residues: CASSTQTALDQPQHF. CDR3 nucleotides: TGTGCCAGTAGTACTCAAACAGCCCTCGATCAGCCCCAGCATTTT.